This T cell receptor beta chain was found in a study of T cells expressing NK-cell markers. Across the whole study: The TCR beta repertoires originated in sorted CD3+CD56+NKG2C+, CD3+CD56+NKG2C- and CD3+CD56-NKG2C+ T cells. Among the eight sequenced donors, seven tested HCMV-seropositive and one tested seronegative. General study findings and limits: The study found dominant NKG2C+ clonotypes at about 1.0-7.5% of CD8+ T cells in about six donors.

In the case of this clonotype: The target antigen is unknown.

Germline assignment: CDR1 MNHEY and CDR2 SMNVEV (reference sequence). This CDR3 is 15 amino acids long. In generating TCR beta cDNA, 5'RACE template switching with UMIs was used. Reprocessing the 5' RACE reads, TCRdb reports a single entry for every CDR3 protein and omits DNA. The repertoire table contains about 170,000 distinct CDR3 sequences. The sequence was collected from a man aged 18-75 years in good health. The sequenced sample was blood T cells: a sorted CD56 or NKG2C T cell subset, CD4+ or CD8+ T cells, or bulk PBMC T cells (not recorded which). V and J are TRBV27 and TRBJ1-6; the TRBD1 assignment by TCRdb is unverifiable without DNA. This CDR3 is CASSLSGHYNSPLHF.